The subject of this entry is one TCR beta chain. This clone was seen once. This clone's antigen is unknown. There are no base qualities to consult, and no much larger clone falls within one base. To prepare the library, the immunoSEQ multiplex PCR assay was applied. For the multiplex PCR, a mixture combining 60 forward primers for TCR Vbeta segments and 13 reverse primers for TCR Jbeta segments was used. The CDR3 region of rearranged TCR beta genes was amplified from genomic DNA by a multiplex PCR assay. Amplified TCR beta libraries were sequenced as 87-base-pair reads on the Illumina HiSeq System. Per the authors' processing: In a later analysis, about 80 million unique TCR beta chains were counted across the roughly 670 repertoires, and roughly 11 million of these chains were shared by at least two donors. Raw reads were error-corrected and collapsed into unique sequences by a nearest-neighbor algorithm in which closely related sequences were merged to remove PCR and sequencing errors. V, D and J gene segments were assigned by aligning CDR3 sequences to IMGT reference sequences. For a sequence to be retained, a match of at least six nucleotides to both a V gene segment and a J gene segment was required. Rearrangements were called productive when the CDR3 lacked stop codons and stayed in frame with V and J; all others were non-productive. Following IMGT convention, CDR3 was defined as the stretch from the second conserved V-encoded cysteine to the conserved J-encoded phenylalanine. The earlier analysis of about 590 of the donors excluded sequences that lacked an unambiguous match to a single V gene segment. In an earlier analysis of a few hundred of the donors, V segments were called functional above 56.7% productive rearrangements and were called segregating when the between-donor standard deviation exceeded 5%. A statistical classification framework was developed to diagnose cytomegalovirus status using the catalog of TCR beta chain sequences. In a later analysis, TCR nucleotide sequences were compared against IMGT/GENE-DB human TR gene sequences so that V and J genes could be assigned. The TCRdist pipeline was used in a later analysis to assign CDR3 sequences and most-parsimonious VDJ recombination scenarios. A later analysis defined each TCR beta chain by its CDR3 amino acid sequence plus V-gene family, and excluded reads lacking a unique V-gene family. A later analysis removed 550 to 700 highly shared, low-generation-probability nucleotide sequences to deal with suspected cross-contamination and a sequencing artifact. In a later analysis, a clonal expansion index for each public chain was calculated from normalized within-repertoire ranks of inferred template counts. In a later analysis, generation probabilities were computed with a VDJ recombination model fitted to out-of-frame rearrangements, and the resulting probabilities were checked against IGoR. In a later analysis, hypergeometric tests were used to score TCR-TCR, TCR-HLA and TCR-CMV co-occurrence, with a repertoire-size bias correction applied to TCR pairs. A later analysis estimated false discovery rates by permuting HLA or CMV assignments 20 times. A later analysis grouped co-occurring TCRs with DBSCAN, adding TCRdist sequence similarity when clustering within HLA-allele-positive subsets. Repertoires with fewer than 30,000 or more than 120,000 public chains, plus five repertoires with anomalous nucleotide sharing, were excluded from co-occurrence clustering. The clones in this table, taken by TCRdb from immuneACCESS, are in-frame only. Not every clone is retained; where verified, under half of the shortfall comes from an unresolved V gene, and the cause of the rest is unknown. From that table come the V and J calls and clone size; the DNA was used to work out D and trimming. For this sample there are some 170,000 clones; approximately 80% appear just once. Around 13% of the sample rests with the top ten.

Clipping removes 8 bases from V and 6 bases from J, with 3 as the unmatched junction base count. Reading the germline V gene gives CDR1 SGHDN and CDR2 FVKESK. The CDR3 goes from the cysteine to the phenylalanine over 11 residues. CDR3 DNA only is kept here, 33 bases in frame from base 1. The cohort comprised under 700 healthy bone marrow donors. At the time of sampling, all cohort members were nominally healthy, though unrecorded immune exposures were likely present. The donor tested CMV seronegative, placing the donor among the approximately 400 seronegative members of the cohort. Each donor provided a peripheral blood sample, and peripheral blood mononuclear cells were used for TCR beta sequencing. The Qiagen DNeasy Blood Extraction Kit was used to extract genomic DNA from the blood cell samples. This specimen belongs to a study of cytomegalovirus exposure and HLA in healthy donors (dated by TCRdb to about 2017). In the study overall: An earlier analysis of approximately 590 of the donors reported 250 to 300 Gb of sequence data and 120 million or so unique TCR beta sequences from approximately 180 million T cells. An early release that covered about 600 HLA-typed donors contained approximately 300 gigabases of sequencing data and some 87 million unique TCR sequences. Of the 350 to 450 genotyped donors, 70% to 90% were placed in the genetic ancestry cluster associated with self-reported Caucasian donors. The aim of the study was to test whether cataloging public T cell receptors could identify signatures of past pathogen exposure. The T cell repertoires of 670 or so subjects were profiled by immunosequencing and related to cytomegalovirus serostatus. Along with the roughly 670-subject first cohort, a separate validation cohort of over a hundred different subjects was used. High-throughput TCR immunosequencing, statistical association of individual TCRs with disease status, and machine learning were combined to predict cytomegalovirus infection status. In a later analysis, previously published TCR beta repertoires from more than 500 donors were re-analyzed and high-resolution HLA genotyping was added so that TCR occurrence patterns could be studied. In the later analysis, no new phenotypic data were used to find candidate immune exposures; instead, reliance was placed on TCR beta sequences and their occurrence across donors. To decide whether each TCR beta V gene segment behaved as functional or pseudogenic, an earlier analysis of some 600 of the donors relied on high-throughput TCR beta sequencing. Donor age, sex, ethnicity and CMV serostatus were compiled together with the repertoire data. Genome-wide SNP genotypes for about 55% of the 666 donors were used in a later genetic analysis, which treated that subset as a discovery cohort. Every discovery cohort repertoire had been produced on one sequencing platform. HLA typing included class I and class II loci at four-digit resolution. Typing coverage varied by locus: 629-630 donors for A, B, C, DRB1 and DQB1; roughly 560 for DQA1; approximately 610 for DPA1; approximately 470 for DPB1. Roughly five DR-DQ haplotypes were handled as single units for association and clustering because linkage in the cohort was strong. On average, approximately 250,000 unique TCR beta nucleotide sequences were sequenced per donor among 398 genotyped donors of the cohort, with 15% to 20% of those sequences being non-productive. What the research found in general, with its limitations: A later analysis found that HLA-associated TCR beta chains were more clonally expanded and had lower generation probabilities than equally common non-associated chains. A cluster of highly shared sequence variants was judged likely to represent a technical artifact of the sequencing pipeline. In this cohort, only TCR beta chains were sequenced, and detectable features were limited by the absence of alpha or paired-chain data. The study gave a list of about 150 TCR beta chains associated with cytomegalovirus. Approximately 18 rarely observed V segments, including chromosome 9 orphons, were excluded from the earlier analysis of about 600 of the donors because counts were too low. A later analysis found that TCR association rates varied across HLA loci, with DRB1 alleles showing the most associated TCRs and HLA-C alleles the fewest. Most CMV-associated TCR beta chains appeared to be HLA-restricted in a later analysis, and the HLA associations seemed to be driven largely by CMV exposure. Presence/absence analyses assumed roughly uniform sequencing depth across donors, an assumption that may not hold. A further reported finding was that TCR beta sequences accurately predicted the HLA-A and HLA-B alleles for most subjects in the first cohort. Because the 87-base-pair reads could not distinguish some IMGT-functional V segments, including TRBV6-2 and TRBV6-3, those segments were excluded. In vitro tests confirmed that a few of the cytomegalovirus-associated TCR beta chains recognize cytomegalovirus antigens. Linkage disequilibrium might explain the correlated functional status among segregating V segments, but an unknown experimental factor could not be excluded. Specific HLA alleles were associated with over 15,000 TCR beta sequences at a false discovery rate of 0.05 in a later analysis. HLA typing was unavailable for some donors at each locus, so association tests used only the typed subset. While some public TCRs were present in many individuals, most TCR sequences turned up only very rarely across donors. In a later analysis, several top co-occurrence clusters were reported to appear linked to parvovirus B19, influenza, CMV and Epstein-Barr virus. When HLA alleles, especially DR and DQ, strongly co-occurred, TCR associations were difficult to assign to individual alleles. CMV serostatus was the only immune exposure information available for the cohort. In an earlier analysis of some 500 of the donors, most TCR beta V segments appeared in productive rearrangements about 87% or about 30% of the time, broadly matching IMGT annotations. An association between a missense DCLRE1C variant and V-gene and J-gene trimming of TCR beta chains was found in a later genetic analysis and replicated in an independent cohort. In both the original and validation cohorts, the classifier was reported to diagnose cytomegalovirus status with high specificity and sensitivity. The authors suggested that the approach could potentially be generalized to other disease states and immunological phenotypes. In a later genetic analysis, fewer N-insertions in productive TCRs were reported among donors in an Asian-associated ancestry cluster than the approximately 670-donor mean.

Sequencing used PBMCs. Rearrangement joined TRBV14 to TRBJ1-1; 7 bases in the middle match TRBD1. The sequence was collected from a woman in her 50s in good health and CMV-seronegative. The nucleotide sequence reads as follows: TGTGCCAGCGGACAGGCGGCTGAAGCTTTCTTT. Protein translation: CASGQAAEAFF.